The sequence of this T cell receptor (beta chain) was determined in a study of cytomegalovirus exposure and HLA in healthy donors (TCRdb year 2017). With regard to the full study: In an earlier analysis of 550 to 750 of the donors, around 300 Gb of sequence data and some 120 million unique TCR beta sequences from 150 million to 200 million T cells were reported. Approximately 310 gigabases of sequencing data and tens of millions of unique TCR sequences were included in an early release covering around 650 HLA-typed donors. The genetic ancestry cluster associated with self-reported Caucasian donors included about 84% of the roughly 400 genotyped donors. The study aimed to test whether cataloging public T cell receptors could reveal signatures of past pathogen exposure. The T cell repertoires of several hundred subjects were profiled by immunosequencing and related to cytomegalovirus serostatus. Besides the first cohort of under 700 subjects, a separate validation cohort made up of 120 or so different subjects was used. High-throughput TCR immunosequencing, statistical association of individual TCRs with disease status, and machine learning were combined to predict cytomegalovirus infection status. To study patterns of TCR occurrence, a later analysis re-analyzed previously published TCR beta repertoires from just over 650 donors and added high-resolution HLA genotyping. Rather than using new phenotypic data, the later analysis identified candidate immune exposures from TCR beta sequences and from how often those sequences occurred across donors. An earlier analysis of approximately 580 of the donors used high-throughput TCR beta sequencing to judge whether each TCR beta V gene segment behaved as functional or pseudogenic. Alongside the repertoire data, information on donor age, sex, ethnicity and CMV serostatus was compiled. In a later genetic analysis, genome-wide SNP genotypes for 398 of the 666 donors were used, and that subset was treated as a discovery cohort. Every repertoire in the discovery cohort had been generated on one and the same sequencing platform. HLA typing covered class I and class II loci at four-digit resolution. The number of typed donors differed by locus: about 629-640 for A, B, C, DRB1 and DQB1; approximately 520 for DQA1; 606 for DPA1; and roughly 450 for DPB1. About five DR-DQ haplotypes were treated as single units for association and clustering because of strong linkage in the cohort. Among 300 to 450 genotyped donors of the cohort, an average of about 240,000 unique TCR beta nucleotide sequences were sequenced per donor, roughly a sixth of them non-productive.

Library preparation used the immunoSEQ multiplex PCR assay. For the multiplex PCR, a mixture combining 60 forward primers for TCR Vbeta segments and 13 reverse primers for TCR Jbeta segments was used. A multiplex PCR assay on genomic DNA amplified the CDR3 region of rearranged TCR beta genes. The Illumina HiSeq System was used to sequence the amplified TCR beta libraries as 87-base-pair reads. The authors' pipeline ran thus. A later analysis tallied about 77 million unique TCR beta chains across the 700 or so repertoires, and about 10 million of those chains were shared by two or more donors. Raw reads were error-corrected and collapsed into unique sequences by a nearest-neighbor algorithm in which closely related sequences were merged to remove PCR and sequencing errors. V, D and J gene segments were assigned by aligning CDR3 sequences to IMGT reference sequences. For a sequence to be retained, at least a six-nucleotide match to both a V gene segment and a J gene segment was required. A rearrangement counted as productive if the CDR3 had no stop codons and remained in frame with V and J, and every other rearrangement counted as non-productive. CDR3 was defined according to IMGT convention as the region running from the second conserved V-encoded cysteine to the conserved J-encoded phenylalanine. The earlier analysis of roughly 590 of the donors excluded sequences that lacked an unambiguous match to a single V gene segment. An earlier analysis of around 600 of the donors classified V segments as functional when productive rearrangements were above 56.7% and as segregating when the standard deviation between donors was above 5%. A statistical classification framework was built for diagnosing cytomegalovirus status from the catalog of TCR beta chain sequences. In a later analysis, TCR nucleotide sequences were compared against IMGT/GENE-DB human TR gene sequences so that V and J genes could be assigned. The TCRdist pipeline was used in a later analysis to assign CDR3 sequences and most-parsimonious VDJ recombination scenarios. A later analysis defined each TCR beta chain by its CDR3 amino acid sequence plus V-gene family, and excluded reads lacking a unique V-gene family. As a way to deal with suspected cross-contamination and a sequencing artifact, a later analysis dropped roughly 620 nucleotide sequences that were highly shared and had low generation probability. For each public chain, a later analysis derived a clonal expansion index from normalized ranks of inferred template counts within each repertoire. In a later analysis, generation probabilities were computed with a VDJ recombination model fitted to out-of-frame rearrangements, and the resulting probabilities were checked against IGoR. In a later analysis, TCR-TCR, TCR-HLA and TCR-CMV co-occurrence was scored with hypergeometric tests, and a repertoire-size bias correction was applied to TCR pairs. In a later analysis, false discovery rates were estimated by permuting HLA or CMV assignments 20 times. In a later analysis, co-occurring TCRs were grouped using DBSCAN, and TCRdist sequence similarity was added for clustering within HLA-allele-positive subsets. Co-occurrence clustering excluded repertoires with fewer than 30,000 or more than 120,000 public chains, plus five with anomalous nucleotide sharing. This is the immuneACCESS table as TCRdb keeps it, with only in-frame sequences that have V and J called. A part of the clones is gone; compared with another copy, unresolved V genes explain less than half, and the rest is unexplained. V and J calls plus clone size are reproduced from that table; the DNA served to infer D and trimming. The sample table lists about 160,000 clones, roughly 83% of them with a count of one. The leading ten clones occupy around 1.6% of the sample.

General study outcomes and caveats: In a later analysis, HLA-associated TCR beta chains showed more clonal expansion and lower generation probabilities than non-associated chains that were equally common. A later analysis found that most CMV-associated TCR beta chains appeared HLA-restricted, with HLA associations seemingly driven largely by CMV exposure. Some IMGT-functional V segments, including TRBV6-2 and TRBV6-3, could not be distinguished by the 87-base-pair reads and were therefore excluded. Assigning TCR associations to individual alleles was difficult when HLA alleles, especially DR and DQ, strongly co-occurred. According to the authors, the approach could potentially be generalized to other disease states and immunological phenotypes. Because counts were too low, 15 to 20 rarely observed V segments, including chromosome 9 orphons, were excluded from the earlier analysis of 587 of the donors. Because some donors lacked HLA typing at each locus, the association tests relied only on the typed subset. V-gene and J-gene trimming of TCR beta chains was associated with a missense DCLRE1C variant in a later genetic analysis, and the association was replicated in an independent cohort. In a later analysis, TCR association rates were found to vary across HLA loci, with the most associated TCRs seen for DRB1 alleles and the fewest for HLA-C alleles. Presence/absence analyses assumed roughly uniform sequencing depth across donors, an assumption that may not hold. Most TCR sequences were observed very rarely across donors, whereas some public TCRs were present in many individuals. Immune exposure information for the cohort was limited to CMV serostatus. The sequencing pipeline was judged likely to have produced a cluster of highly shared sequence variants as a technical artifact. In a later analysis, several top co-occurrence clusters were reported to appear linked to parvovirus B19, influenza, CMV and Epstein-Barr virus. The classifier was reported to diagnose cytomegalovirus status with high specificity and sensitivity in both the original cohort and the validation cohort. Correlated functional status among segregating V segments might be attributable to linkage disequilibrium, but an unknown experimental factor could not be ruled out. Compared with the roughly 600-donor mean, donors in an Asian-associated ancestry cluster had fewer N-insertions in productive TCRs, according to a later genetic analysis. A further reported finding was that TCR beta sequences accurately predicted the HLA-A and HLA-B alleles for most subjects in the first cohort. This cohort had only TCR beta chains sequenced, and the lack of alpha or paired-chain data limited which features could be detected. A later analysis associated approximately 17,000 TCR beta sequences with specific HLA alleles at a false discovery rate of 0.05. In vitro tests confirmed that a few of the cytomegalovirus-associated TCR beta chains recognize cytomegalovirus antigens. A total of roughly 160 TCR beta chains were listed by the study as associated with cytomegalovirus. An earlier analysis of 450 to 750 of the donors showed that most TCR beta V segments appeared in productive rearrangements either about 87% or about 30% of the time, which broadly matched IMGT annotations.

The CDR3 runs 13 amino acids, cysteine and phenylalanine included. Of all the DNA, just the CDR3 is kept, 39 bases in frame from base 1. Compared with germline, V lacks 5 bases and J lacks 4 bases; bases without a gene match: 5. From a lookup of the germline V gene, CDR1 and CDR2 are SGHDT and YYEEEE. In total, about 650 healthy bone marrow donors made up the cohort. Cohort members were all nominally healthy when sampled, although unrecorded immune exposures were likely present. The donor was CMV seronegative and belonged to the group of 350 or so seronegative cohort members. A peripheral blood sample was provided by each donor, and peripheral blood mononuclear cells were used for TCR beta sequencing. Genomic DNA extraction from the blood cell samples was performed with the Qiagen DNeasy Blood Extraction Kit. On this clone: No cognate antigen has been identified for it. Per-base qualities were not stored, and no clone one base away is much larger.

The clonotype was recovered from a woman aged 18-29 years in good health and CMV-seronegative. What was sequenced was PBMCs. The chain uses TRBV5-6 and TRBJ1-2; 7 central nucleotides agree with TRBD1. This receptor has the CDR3 CASSLQGPYGYTF. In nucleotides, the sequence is TGTGCCAGCAGTCTACAGGGGCCCTATGGCTACACCTTC.